Shown below are 28 T cell receptor beta chains from a single sample sequenced in a study of human T cells and chemical hapten exposure. TCRdb re-called the 5' RACE reads through MiXCR, storing one row per CDR3 protein. This table holds around 140,000 distinct CDR3 sequences, 4.1% found once. Extraction of total RNA was performed on unfractionated whole blood. These TCRs come from a female donor in good health.

Notes on this clonotype: This may arise from a read error, as a much more abundant clone is one base away. The gene calls are TRBV7-9 and TRBJ2-1, with D possibly matching TRBD2 (5 bases). This CDR3 comprises 16 residues. Germline CDR1 and CDR2: SEHNR and FQNEAQ (reference sequence). The DNA for the CDR3 is TGTGCCAGCAGCCCTCGGACGGGAAGCTCCTACAATGAGCAGTCCTTC. This gives the protein CASSPRTGSSYNEQSF.

In this sample, this clonotype turned up many times. The J gene is TRBJ1-5, the V gene TRBV9; TRBD1 agrees at 8 bases. This CDR3 spans 13 amino acids. Trimming cost V 3 bases and J 7 bases; bases outside gene matches: 3. Germline V gene lookup returns CDR1 SGDLS and CDR2 YYNGEE. CDR3 residues: CASSAGGGQPQHF. In DNA form, the CDR3 reads TGTGCCAGCAGCGCAGGGGGCGGCCAGCCCCAGCATTTT.

This clonotype was seen ten or more times. The rearrangement uses TRBV20-1 and TRBJ1-5, with D possibly matching TRBD1 (5 bases). This CDR3 is 13 amino acids long. The ends were cut back, 6 bases at V and 5 bases at J, with 14 bases in the middle. Germline lookup yields CDR1 DFQATT and CDR2 SNEGSKA (reference sequence). The chain's CDR3 is CSASRDADQPQHF. The DNA for the CDR3 is TGCAGTGCCAGCCGGGACGCCGATCAGCCCCAGCATTTT.

In this sample, this clonotype turned up many times. The chain has TRBV14 and TRBJ2-3, with TRBD2 as a possible D gene (5 bases). V was cut by 4 bases and J by 2 bases, with 16 bases left in between. Germline V gene data show CDR1 as SGHDN and CDR2 as FVKESK. The CDR3 length is 16 residues. CDR3: CASSPPFPGNTDTQYF. In DNA form, the CDR3 reads TGTGCCAGCAGCCCGCCCTTCCCGGGGAACACAGATACGCAGTATTTT.

This clonotype was detected many times. The CDR3 sequence: CASSPSDWRNEQFF. The DNA for the CDR3 is TGCGCCAGCAGCCCCTCTGACTGGCGCAATGAGCAGTTCTTC. This chain connects TRBV4-1 to TRBJ2-1; D gene ambiguous. V gave up 4 bases and J gave up 6 bases, with 13 bases separating them. Germline loops: CDR1 MGHRA, CDR2 YSYEKL. The CDR3 runs to 14 residues.

This clonotype showed up many times. The chain carries TRBV20-1 and TRBJ1-1, with 7 bases identical to TRBD1. V shed 5 bases, J shed 4 bases, and the junction held 10 bases outside the gene matches. CDR1 and CDR2 from the germline V gene are DFQATT and SNEGSKA (reference sequence). This CDR3 comprises 14 residues. CDR3 loop: CSAGRQGGVTEAFF. CDR3 coding DNA: TGCAGTGCTGGTAGACAGGGCGGGGTCACTGAAGCTTTCTTT.

This clonotype was recorded at least ten times. The chain has TRBV7-2 and TRBJ1-2; D gene ambiguous. Trimming removed 3 bases at V and 3 bases at J, with 8 bases between. Looked up from germline, CDR1 is SGHTA and CDR2 is FQGNSA. The CDR3 is made up of 13 amino acids. The CDR3 DNA is TGTGCCAGCAGCTTCGACATTTACTATGGCTACACCTTC. Encoded protein: CASSFDIYYGYTF.

This clonotype was seen repeatedly, ten times or more. The CDR3 DNA sequence: TGTGCCAGCAGTCTCGGACTCGCTCGGGGGGAGGAGACCCAGTACTTC. Its protein is CASSLGLARGEETQYF. The chain combines TRBV6-6 with TRBJ2-5; 7 positions match TRBD2. V lost 5 bases, J lost 5 bases, and 14 bases stayed unmatched. The germline CDR1 and CDR2 sequences are MNHNY and SVGAGI (reference sequence). CDR3 size: 16 residues.

This clonotype was counted many times. This chain joins TRBV6-1 and TRBJ1-5; D may be TRBD1 (6 bases). CDR1 is MNHNS and CDR2 is SASEGT in the germline V gene. V dropped 7 bases and J dropped 4 bases, with 17 bases sitting between them. The length of the CDR3 is 15 residues. The CDR3 loop is CASTVARGRNQPQHF. The CDR3, as DNA: TGTGCCAGCACCGTAGCCAGGGGCCGAAATCAGCCCCAGCATTTT.

This clonotype was recorded at least ten times. The chain couples TRBV5-1 to TRBJ2-1; 12 bases map to TRBD2. Looked up from germline, CDR1 is SGHRS and CDR2 is YFSETQ. V lost 4 bases, J lost 0 bases, and 8 bases stayed unmatched. The CDR3 sequence is 18 residues long. The CDR3 bases are TGCGCCAGCAGCCCAGGACTAGCGGGGAGAAGCTCCTACAATGAGCAGTTCTTC. Amino acids: CASSPGLAGRSSYNEQFF.

The J gene is TRBJ1-1, the V gene TRBV29-1; 7 bases are a match to TRBD1. The CDR3 has 13 amino acids. V shed 6 bases and J 6 bases; nucleotides not matched to a gene: 10. CDR1 and CDR2 (germline): SQVTM, ANQGSEA. The CDR3 region has the DNA TGCAGCGTCAAAACGACAGGGTCACCTGAAGCTTTCTTT. Its translation: CSVKTTGSPEAFF.

The V call is TRBV12-3 or TRBV12-4, the J call TRBJ1-2, with D perhaps matching TRBD1 (6 bases). This CDR3 comprises 13 residues. V was clipped by 3 bases and J by 12 bases, with 17 bases between them. CDR3 loop: CASSFTGFGGDTF. The CDR3 DNA is TGTGCCAGCAGTTTTACAGGGTTTGGGGGCGACACCTTC.

This clonotype was observed many times. In nucleotides, the CDR3 is TGTGCCAGCAGTGTAGCCGGGAAGGGCAATCAGCCCCAGCATTTT. It is translated as CASSVAGKGNQPQHF. The rearrangement uses TRBV6-1 and TRBJ1-5, with D uncertain. This CDR3 has 15 amino acids. In germline, CDR1 is MNHNS, CDR2 SASEGT. V was trimmed by 4 bases and J by 2 bases, leaving 12 bases between them.

Ten or more counts support this clonotype. The V and J genes are TRBV27 and TRBJ2-1, with D perhaps TRBD2 (5 bases). Germline CDR1 reads MNHEY; CDR2 reads SMNVEV (reference sequence). The CDR3 spans 15 residues. Trimming removed 1 base from V and 6 bases from J, with 13 bases in between. The CDR3 coding sequence is TGTGCCAGCAGTTTATTTGGCGGGCGAATCAATGAGCAGTTCTTC. Translated, it gives CASSLFGGRINEQFF.

This clonotype was seen at least ten times. CDR3 nucleotide sequence: TGTGCCAGCAGCTTAGTAGGGACCGCTATTTCTGGGGCCAACGTCCTGACTTTC. This translates into CASSLVGTAISGANVLTF. The chain recombines TRBV7-9 with TRBJ2-6; TRBD1 or TRBD2 may be the D gene (5 bases each). The V end lost 1 base, the J end lost 1 base, and 14 bases lay between the germline ends. Germline V gene lookup returns CDR1 SEHNR and CDR2 FQNEAQ (reference sequence). The CDR3 is 18 amino acids.

The J gene is TRBJ1-5, the V gene TRBV2; D is ambiguous. This CDR3 contains 13 residues. Germline values: CDR1 SNHLY, CDR2 FYNNEI. V shed 4 bases and J shed 4 bases, with 8 bases lying between them. The DNA for the CDR3 is TGTGCCAGCAGTGTAGTCCGAAATCAGCCCCAGCATTTT. It specifies CASSVVRNQPQHF.

This clonotype was counted ten times or more. The gene calls are TRBV20-1 and TRBJ1-2; TRBD1 might be the D (5 bases). Between the trimmed V and J ends, which lost 5 bases and 2 bases, there was a span of 15 bases. The germline CDR1 and CDR2 sequences are DFQATT and SNEGSKA (reference sequence). The CDR3 consists of 14 residues. DNA of the CDR3: TGCAGTGCTGAACAGGAGTTAACCAACTATGGCTACACCTTC. The encoded protein is CSAEQELTNYGYTF.

This clonotype showed up many times. The gene calls are TRBV6-4 and TRBJ2-1; no reliable D call. V was trimmed by 0 bases and J by 6 bases, leaving 12 bases between them. The CDR3 is 15 amino acids. Per the germline V gene, CDR1 is MRHNA and CDR2 is SNTAGT. The CDR3 is CASSDSHDPSNEQFF. CDR3 coding DNA: TGTGCCAGCAGTGACTCGCACGACCCCAGCAATGAGCAGTTCTTC.

This clonotype was counted between two and nine times. The V gene is TRBV29-1, the J gene TRBJ1-1; 8 nucleotides agree with TRBD1. CDR3 length: 14 amino acids. Germline CDR1 is SQVTM and CDR2 is ANQGSEA. J lost 7 bases, V lost 4 bases, and 11 bases had no gene match. CDR3 region: CSVVVDRGSGEAFF. The CDR3 DNA sequence: TGCAGCGTTGTTGTCGACAGGGGAAGTGGTGAAGCTTTCTTT.

This clonotype was seen repeatedly, ten times or more. The rearrangement links TRBV5-1 to TRBJ2-5; D may be TRBD1 (6 bases). The CDR3 extends over 13 amino acids. CDR1 SGHRS and CDR2 YFSETQ come from the germline V gene. V lost 4 bases, J lost 5 bases, and 12 bases lay in between. CDR3: CASSPRTDETQYF. The CDR3 region has the DNA TGCGCCAGCAGCCCGAGGACAGACGAGACCCAGTACTTC.

This clonotype appeared many times. The chain recombines TRBV24-1 with TRBJ1-5; D ambiguous. The germline CDR1 and CDR2 sequences are KGHDR and SFDVKD. This CDR3 comprises 14 residues. The germline V and J ends were trimmed by 7 bases and 3 bases, with 12 bases remaining between them. This CDR3 reads CATRGEGDNQPQHF. DNA of the CDR3: TGTGCCACCAGGGGAGAGGGAGACAATCAGCCCCAGCATTTT.

This clonotype appeared many times. V gene TRBV28 combines with J gene TRBJ2-1; TRBD1 matches 11 bases. The germline gives CDR1 MDHEN, CDR2 SYDVKM. With 0 bases clipped from V and 8 bases from J, the junction kept 18 bases outside the gene matches. The CDR3 covers 20 residues. The CDR3 DNA is TGTGCCAGCAGTTTATGGGGGGGGACAGGGGGTGTTTTTCGCGGAGATGAGCAGTTCTTC. It codes for CASSLWGGTGGVFRGDEQFF.

This clonotype was seen ten or more times. The rearrangement uses TRBV6-6 and TRBJ1-5; D gene ambiguous. CDR1 and CDR2 from the germline V gene are MNHNY and SVGAGI (reference sequence). The CDR3 extends over 14 amino acids. Deletions cut 9 bases from V and 2 bases from J, with 14 bases between. CDR3 loop: CASNGWIGNQPQHF. The CDR3, as DNA: TGTGCCAGTAACGGGTGGATAGGCAATCAGCCCCAGCATTTT.

This clonotype has ten or more counts. The V gene is TRBV29-1, the J gene TRBJ1-1, with 9 positions matching TRBD1. Germline CDR1 is SQVTM and CDR2 is ANQGSEA. This CDR3 region has 15 residues. Losses at the gene ends were 7 bases for V and 4 bases for J; bases not matched to a gene: 13. Here the CDR3 reads CSAYEQGAMGTEAFF. CDR3 bases: TGCAGCGCATACGAACAGGGGGCTATGGGCACTGAAGCTTTCTTT.

This chain uses TRBV5-1 with TRBJ2-1; 9 bases are shared with TRBD2. Germline CDR1 reads SGHRS; CDR2 reads YFSETQ. The junction had 10 bases not matched to a gene; V was cut back by 0 bases and J by 6 bases. The CDR3 covers 17 residues. Here the CDR3 DNA reads TGCGCCAGCAGCTTGGCGCCTAGCGGGGTCCCTCCCAATGAGCAGTTCTTC. The encoded protein is CASSLAPSGVPPNEQFF.

This clonotype came up many times. The V call is TRBV6-1, the J call TRBJ1-1; TRBD1 agrees at 9 bases. Per germline, CDR1 MNHNS and CDR2 SASEGT. V gave up 4 bases and J gave up 4 bases; unmatched junction bases: 4. The CDR3 loop spans 14 amino acids. CDR3 sequence: CASSATQGATEAFF. The CDR3 DNA reads TGTGCCAGCAGTGCCACACAGGGGGCCACTGAAGCTTTCTTT.

This clonotype was observed a few times. The chain combines TRBV5-1 with TRBJ2-2, with D possibly TRBD1 on 6 matching bases. This CDR3 comprises 15 residues. V was clipped by 5 bases and J by 3 bases, with 14 bases between them. Germline CDR1 is SGHRS and CDR2 is YFSETQ. The CDR3 sequence is CASRDSPNYTGELFF. The CDR3 DNA follows: TGCGCCAGCAGGGACAGCCCGAATTACACCGGGGAGCTGTTTTTT.

Ten or more counts support this clonotype. For the CDR3, the DNA is TGTGCCAGCAGTTTAACAGGGGGCAACTCTGGGGCCAACGTCCTGACTTTC. As protein: CASSLTGGNSGANVLTF. V gene TRBV12-3 or TRBV12-4 combines with J gene TRBJ2-6, with 9 bases that match TRBD1. The CDR3 has 17 amino acids. V shed 2 bases, J shed 0 bases, and the junction held 2 bases outside the gene matches.